These 7 T cell receptor beta chains originate from one sample sequenced in a study of blood T cell repertoires in COVID-19. TCRdb's table, derived via immunoSEQ multiplex PCR, lists solely in-frame clones and lacks some. The table has a few hundred thousand clones, just under 90% seen once. The sample consisted of PBMCs or T cells enriched from blood (not recorded which). The receptors shown here come from a woman younger than 45 who had recovered from COVID-19.

This clone occurred once. The J gene is TRBJ1-2, the V gene TRBV10-3; a possible D gene is TRBD1 (5 bases). CDR3 length: 14 residues. Trimming stripped 0 bases from V and 6 bases from J, with 11 bases between. CDR1 is ENHRY, CDR2 SYGVKD, per germline. The CDR3 is CAISESRQTHGYTF. The DNA of the CDR3 is TGTGCCATCAGTGAGTCAAGACAGACCCATGGCTACACCTTC.

V gene TRBV18 combines with J gene TRBJ1-4; possible D gene TRBD1, 5 bases. V was cut by 6 bases and J by 3 bases, with 23 bases left in between. This CDR3 is 18 amino acids long. Germline CDR1 KGHSH, CDR2 LQKENI. CDR3 amino acids: CASSYPSGTGEANEKLFF. The CDR3 DNA sequence: TGTGCCAGCTCTTATCCCTCCGGGACGGGGGAGGCTAATGAAAAACTGTTTTTT.

The gene calls are TRBV18 and TRBJ1-1, with 8 bases lining up with TRBD1. This CDR3 region has 14 residues. In germline, CDR1 is KGHSH, CDR2 LQKENI. V lost 2 bases to trimming and J lost 4 bases; unmatched junction nucleotides: 3. The CDR3 here is CASSPGQGGTEAFF. CDR3 nucleotides: TGTGCCAGCTCACCAGGACAGGGCGGCACTGAAGCTTTCTTT.

The V gene is TRBV24-1, the J gene TRBJ1-2; unclear D gene. V was pared by 3 bases and J by 6 bases, with 13 bases between. This CDR3 contains 14 residues. Germline CDR1 and CDR2: KGHDR and SFDVKD. Here the CDR3 reads CATSDPTREDGYTF. The CDR3 DNA sequence: TGTGCCACCAGTGATCCGACTCGAGAGGATGGCTACACCTTC.

The rearrangement uses TRBV7-2 and TRBJ1-1, with 9 bases aligning to TRBD1. The germline V gene has CDR1 SGHTA and CDR2 FQGNSA. V shed 2 bases, J shed 4 bases, and the junction held 5 bases outside the gene matches. The CDR3 runs to 15 residues. The CDR3 sequence: CASSLTGQGSTEAFF. For the CDR3, the DNA is TGTGCCAGCAGCTTAACCGGACAGGGGAGCACTGAAGCTTTCTTT. The variable domain in full, with the rest retrieved from reference TRBV7-2 and TRBJ1-1, is GAGVSQSPSNKVTEKGKDVELRCDPISGHTALYWYRQSLGQGLEFLIYFQGNSAPDKSGLPSDRFSAERTGGSVSTLTIQRTQQEDSAVYLCASSLTGQGSTEAFFGQGTRLTVV.

The chain uses TRBV7-3 and TRBJ2-3; D is unclear. The CDR3 runs 13 residues. Trimming cost V 3 bases and J 2 bases, with 6 bases left between them. CDR1 is SGHTA, CDR2 FQGTGA, per germline. The CDR3 is CASSFGLTDTQYF. The CDR3 nucleotides read TGTGCCAGCAGCTTTGGGCTCACAGATACGCAGTATTTT.

V usage is TRBV5-1 and J usage is TRBJ2-7, with D possibly being TRBD1 (6 bases). Trimming took 3 bases from V and 6 from J, leaving 13 bases between them. The CDR3 runs to 13 residues. Germline V CDR1 and CDR2: SGHRS, YFSETQ. CDR3 DNA: TGCGCCAGCAGCTGGGACACCTTCAGCGAGCAGTACTTC. The encoded protein is CASSWDTFSEQYF.